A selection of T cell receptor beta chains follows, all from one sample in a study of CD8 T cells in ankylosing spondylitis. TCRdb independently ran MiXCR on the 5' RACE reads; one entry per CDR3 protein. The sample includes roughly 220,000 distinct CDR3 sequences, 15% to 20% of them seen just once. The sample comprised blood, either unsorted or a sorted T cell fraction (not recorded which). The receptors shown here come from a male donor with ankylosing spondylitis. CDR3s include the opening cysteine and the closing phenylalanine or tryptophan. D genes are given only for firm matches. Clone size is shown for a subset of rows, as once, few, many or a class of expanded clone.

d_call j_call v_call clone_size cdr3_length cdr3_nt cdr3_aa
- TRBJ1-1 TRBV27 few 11 TGTGCCAGCAGCAAGGGAATGGTAGCTTTCTTT CASSKGMVAFF
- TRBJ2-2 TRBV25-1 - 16 TGTGCCAGCAGTGAGTTGACCGAGTGGGGCACCGGGGAGCTGTTTTTT CASSELTEWGTGELFF
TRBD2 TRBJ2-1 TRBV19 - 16 TGTGCCAGTAGTATAGATAGCGGGGGGCCGTACAATGAGCAGTTCTTC CASSIDSGGPYNEQFF
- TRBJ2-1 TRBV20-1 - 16 TGCAGTGCTGGTATCGGGGCCGGAGCGGAGCTCAATGAGCAGTTCTTC CSAGIGAGAELNEQFF
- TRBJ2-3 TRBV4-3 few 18 TGCGCCAGCAGCCAAGAAGCACCCCATCTCTTGACGTCAAATACGCAGTATTTT CASSQEAPHLLTSNTQYF
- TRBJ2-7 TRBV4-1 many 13 TGCGCCAGCAGCCATTCTTTTCAGGGGGAGCAGTACTTC CASSHSFQGEQYF
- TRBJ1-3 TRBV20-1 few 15 TGCAGTGCTAGAGATCTGACGGGCTCTGGAAACACCATATATTTT CSARDLTGSGNTIYF
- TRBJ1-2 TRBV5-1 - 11 TGCGCCAGCAGCGCTGCGAATGGCTACACCTTC CASSAANGYTF
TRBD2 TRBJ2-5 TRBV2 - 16 TGTGCCAGCAGTGAAACTAGCGCCAGGATCCAAGAGACCCAGTACTTC CASSETSARIQETQYF
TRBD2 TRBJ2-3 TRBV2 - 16 TGTGCCAGCAGTGATTGGACTAGCGCCTTCGCTAATACGCAGTATTTT CASSDWTSAFANTQYF
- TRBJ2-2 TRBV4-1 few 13 TGCGCCAGCAGCCAAGTGGTCACCGGGGAGCTGTTTTTT CASSQVVTGELFF
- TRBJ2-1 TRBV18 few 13 TGTGCCAGCTCACCACTGGGCTACAATGAGCAGTTCTTC CASSPLGYNEQFF
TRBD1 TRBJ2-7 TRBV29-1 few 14 TGCAGCGCCGTCCCCCGGGACAGGCCCTACGAGCAGTACTTC CSAVPRDRPYEQYF
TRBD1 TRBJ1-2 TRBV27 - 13 TGTGCCAGCAGACCCCGGGACAGTTATGGCTACACCTTC CASRPRDSYGYTF
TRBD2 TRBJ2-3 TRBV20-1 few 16 TGCAGTGCTAGGAGGTCTAGCGGGAGGAACACAGATACGCAGTATTTT CSARRSSGRNTDTQYF
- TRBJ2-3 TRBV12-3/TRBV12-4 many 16 TGTGCCAGCAGTCCCCAGGACATCTTCTACACAGATACGCAGTATTTT CASSPQDIFYTDTQYF
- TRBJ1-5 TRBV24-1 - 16 TGTGCCACCACCTCCAAAGTGAGGGGCCTCAATCAGCCCCAGCATTTT CATTSKVRGLNQPQHF
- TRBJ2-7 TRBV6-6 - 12 TGTGCCAGCAACCCAGGAGGCTACGAGCAGTACTTC CASNPGGYEQYF
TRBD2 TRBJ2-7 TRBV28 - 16 TGTGCCAGCAGTACCCCTATGCGGGAGGTCACCTACGAGCAGTACTTC CASSTPMREVTYEQYF
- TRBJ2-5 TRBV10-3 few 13 TGTGCCATCAGCCAGCCATACCAAGAGACCCAGTACTTC CAISQPYQETQYF
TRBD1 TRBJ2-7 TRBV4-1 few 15 TGCGCCAGCAGCCAAGATAGGACAGGGATCTACGAGCAGTACTTC CASSQDRTGIYEQYF
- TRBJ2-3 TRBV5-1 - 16 TGCGCCAGCAGCTTAACAGGGAGGGTGACGACAGATACGCAGTATTTT CASSLTGRVTTDTQYF
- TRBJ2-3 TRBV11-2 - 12 TGTGCCAGCGCCCCGGACCCCGATACGCAGTATTTT CASAPDPDTQYF
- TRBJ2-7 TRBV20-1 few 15 TGCAGTGCCGCGACCCCGGGGGCAGGGTCCTACGAGCAGTACTTC CSAATPGAGSYEQYF
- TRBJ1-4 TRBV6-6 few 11 TGTGCCAGCAGTTTGGAGGAAAAACTGTTTTTT CASSLEEKLFF
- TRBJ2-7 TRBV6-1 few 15 TGTGCCAGCAGTGATAAGCACAAAAGCTCCTACGAGCAGTACTTC CASSDKHKSSYEQYF
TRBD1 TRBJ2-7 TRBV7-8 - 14 TGTGCCACTACCGTCCGGGACAGGGAAGAGGAGCAGTACTTC CATTVRDREEEQYF
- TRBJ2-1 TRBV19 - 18 TGTGCCAGTAGTCCCTTGATCGGGACTTACCCCTCCTACAATGAGCAGTTCTTC CASSPLIGTYPSYNEQFF
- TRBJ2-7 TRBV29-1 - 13 TGCAGCTCCGGTTCGGGGGCAGGGGCCGAGCAGTACTTC CSSGSGAGAEQYF
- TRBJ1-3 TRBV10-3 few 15 TGTGCCATCAGTGAGTTTCGGGGCTCTGGAAACACCATATATTTT CAISEFRGSGNTIYF
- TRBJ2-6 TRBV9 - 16 TGTGCCAGCAGCGTAGTCCCGGCCTCTGGGGCCAACGTCCTGACTTTC CASSVVPASGANVLTF
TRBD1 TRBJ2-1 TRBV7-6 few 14 TGTGCCAGCAGCCCGGGGACAGGGTTTGATGAGCAGTTCTTC CASSPGTGFDEQFF
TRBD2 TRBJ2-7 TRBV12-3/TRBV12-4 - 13 TGTGCCAGCAGTTTTGGGGGGGGGAACGAGCAGTACTTC CASSFGGGNEQYF
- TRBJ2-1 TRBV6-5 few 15 TGTGCCAGCAGTTTCGAGGGGGGCACCTACAATGAGCAGTTCTTC CASSFEGGTYNEQFF
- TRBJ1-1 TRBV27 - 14 TGTGCCAGCTGCCCCGGGGGGGGTGGCACTGAAGCTTTCTTT CASCPGGGGTEAFF
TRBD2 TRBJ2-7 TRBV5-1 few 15 TGCGCCAGCAGCTTCGGACTAGCGGGAGCCGGGGAGCAGTACTTC CASSFGLAGAGEQYF
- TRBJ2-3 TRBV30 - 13 TGTGCCTGGAGTGGGGGGGCGCTTGGTCCGCAGTATTTT CAWSGGALGPQYF
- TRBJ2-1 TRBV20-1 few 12 TGCAGTGCTACGGGGGTCTACAATGAGCAGTTCTTC CSATGVYNEQFF
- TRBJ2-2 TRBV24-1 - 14 TGTGCCACCAGTGGACTCGACAGTCTCGGGGAGCTGTTTTTT CATSGLDSLGELFF
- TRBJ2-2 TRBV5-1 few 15 TGCGCCAGCAGCTTGGCACCAGGGGAGGACGGGGAGCTGTTTTTT CASSLAPGEDGELFF
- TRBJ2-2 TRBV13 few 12 TGTGCCAGCAGTCCTTCGCCCGGGGAGCTGTTTTTT CASSPSPGELFF
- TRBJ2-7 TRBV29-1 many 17 TGCAGCGTTGAGCCCGCCCGGGGAGTAGCGGATACCTACGAGCAGTACTTC CSVEPARGVADTYEQYF
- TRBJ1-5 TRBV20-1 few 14 TGCAGTGCTATCGTTACAGGTTCCAATCAGCCCCAGCATTTT CSAIVTGSNQPQHF
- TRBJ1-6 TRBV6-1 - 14 TGTGCCAGCAGTACCATAGGCTATAATTCACCCCTCCACTTT CASSTIGYNSPLHF
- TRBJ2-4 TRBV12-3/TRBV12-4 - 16 TGTGCCAGCACCACTGGGGAAGAAATTAGCAAAAACATTCAGTACTTC CASTTGEEISKNIQYF
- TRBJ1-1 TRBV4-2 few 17 TGTGCCAGCAGCCCGGAAGGGGTCCCCGACTGGAACACTGAAGCTTTCTTT CASSPEGVPDWNTEAFF
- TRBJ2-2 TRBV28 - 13 TGTGCCAGCAGTTTAATCCGGGCCGGGGAGCTGTTTTTT CASSLIRAGELFF
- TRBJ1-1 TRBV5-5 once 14 TGTGCCAGCAGCTTGTCCCCGGAGACCACTGAAGCTTTCTTT CASSLSPETTEAFF
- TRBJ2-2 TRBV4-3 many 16 TGCGCCAGCAGCCAAGAACGCGGGCTCAACACCGGGGAGCTGTTTTTT CASSQERGLNTGELFF
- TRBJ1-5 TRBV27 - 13 TGTGCCAGCAGTTGGGGGGGCAATCAGCCCCAGCATTTT CASSWGGNQPQHF
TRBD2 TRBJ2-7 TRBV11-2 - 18 TGTGCCAGCAGCACAGCCGAGGGACTAGCGGGAGCTATCTACGAGCAGTACTTC CASSTAEGLAGAIYEQYF
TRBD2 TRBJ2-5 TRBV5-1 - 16 TGCGCCAGCAGCTGGACGACTAGCGGGGATTTGGAGACCCAGTACTTC CASSWTTSGDLETQYF
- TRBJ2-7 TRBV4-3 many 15 TGCGCCAGCAGCCAAGATAGAGAGAGCTCCTACGAGCAGTACTTC CASSQDRESSYEQYF
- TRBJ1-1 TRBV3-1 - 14 TGTGCCAGCAGCCAGGACTGGGTGAACACTGAAGCTTTCTTT CASSQDWVNTEAFF